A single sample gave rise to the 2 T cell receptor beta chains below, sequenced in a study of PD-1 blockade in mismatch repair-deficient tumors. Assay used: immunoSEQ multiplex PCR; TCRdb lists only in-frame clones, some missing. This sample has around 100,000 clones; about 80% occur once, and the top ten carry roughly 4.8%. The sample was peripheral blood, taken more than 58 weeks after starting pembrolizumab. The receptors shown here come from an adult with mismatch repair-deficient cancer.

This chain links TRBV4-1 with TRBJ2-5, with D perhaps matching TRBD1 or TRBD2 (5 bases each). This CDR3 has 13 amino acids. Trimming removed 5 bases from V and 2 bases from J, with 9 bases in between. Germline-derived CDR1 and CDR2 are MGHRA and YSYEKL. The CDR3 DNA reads TGCGCCAGCAGCGGGGGATTTCAAGAGACCCAGTACTTC. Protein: CASSGGFQETQYF.

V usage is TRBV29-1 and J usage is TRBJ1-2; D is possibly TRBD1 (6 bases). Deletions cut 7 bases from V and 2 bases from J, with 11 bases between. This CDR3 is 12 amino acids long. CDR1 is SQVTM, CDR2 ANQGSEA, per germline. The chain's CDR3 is CSAGDTNYGYTF. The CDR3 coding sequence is TGCAGCGCCGGGGACACCAACTATGGCTACACCTTC.